Listed below are T cell receptor beta chains from one sample, sequenced in a study of T cell repertoires in cytomegalovirus infection. A single record per CDR3 protein comes from TCRdb applying MiXCR to the reads. This repertoire shows around 300,000 distinct CDR3 sequences, around a tenth found once; its top ten account for about 4.5%. The sequenced sample was PBMCs. These receptor sequences come from a human donor in good health (CMV status not recorded). Some clones in this sample may be carry-over from other donors' samples. The CDR3 runs from the conserved cysteine through the conserved F or W. The D gene is left open where the match is weak. The size entry is marked missing in some rows and otherwise reads once, few, many or a size class.

clone_size j_call v_call d_call cdr3_nt cdr3_aa
many TRBJ1-1 TRBV11-2 TRBD1 TGTGCCAGCAGCTTGTCACAGGGGGCGTACACTGAAGCTTTCTTT CASSLSQGAYTEAFF
many TRBJ1-5 TRBV28 . TGTGCCAGCAGTATACCAGGCCGGGGGAAGCCCCAGCATTTT CASSIPGRGKPQHF
few TRBJ2-3 TRBV12-3/TRBV12-4 . TGTGCCAGCAGTTGGGGAGGACAGACAGATACGCAGTATTTT CASSWGGQTDTQYF
. TRBJ1-4 TRBV5-5 . TGTGCCAGCAGCTTGCCGGGAATGGATGAAAAACTGTTTTTT CASSLPGMDEKLFF
. TRBJ1-1 TRBV29-1 TRBD1 TGCAGCGGGACAGGGAAGGGGAACACTGAAGCTTTCTTT CSGTGKGNTEAFF
few TRBJ2-1 TRBV4-1 . TGCGCCAGCAGCTCGTCCGGGGGCTTGAATGAGCAGTTCTTC CASSSSGGLNEQFF
many TRBJ2-5 TRBV7-9 . TGTGCCAGCAGCTTAACCAGGTCGCAGGGAAGAGAGACCCAGTACTTC CASSLTRSQGRETQYF
. TRBJ1-5 TRBV7-6 TRBD1 TGTGCCACCCGACAGGGGAACAATCAGCCCCAGCATTTT CATRQGNNQPQHF
. TRBJ1-2 TRBV6-5 . TGTGCCAGTGTTACAGGCTCTGGGGGCTACACCTTC CASVTGSGGYTF
many TRBJ2-7 TRBV10-3 . TGTGCCATCAGTGAAAAAGGGCGGGAGCAGTACTTC CAISEKGREQYF
many TRBJ1-3 TRBV4-1 . TGCGCCAGCAGCCAAGAGGGGAGCGGAAACACCATATATTTT CASSQEGSGNTIYF
many TRBJ1-1 TRBV14 . TGTGCCAGCAGCCCGACAGTTGCGACTGAAGCTTTCTTT CASSPTVATEAFF
many TRBJ2-3 TRBV7-6 . TGTGCCAGCAGCTATGGGTGGGGCGGCACAGATACGCAGTATTTT CASSYGWGGTDTQYF
many TRBJ1-5 TRBV7-9 . TGTGCCAGCAGACCAAAAGGGGTCAATCAGCCCCAGCATTTT CASRPKGVNQPQHF
. TRBJ1-1 TRBV4-1 TRBD1 TGCGCCAGCAGCCAAGAAAGGACAGGGGCTGAAGCTTTCTTT CASSQERTGAEAFF
many TRBJ1-1 TRBV7-2 . TGTGCCAGCAGCTTACAACAAGTCATGAACACTGAAGCTTTCTTT CASSLQQVMNTEAFF
few TRBJ2-3 TRBV12-3/TRBV12-4 TRBD1 TGTGCCAGCAGCGTACAGGGGGCGTCTCGCACAGATACGCAGTATTTT CASSVQGASRTDTQYF
few TRBJ1-1 TRBV12-3/TRBV12-4 TRBD1 TGTGCCAGCAGTTCCGGGACAGTGCTAACTGAAGCTTTCTTT CASSSGTVLTEAFF
many TRBJ1-1 TRBV7-2 . TGTGCCAGCAGCTTAGGATCGATGGGGGTGAACACTGAAGCTTTCTTT CASSLGSMGVNTEAFF
few TRBJ2-3 TRBV20-1 . TGCAGTGCACGGACACAGGCCCCAGGGCCCGATACGCAGTATTTT CSARTQAPGPDTQYF
few TRBJ2-4 TRBV7-3 . TGTGCCAGCTCCCCCGGTGGGGGTGGTGTCCAAAACATTCAGTACTTC CASSPGGGGVQNIQYF
many TRBJ1-2 TRBV7-4 TRBD1 TGTGCCAGCAGCTTGGACAGGATGGGACAGCTCCTCCGGGACTATGGCTACACCTTC CASSLDRMGQLLRDYGYTF
many TRBJ2-1 TRBV7-7 . TGTGCCAGCAGCCCGGGGCTTGGAGAGCAGTTCTTC CASSPGLGEQFF
many TRBJ2-5 TRBV12-3/TRBV12-4 TRBD2 TGTGCCAGCAGTTTCCGGACTAGCGGAAGAGAGACCCAGTACTTC CASSFRTSGRETQYF
many TRBJ1-5 TRBV7-2 . TGTGCCAGCAGCTTAAGGGGAGGGGGTGATCAGCCCCAGCATTTT CASSLRGGGDQPQHF
many TRBJ2-3 TRBV7-2 . TGTGCCAGCAGCTCCTCGACAGGTTGGTCGGATACGCAGTATTTT CASSSSTGWSDTQYF
many TRBJ1-1 TRBV7-2 TRBD1 TGTGCCAGCAGCTACCGACAGGGTGGGAACACTGAAGCTTTCTTT CASSYRQGGNTEAFF